The T cell receptor (beta chain) described here comes from a study of T-cell memory formation after mild COVID-19. Study information: Clustering of TCRs was largely donor specific.

Each CDR3 protein is one row after TCRdb ran MiXCR on the 5' RACE reads. Found here are 120,000 to 150,000 distinct CDR3 sequences, 6% to 6.5% of them singletons; the top ten hold about 2.1%. Study-level findings and limits: Later expanders leaned CD4+, whereas day 15 to 85 contracting clones were balanced CD4/CD8.

The V end was cut by 5 bases, the J end by 7 bases, with 28 bases between. Germline-derived CDR1 and CDR2 are SGDLS and YYNGEE. The CDR3 runs to 17 residues. For this clonotype: The target antigen is unknown.

The sequencing input was PBMCs or a T cell subset sorted from them (not recorded which). This chain connects TRBV9 to TRBJ2-7, with D perhaps assigned TRBD1 or TRBD2 (6 bases each). This sequence was found in an adult woman who had mild COVID-19 (a few samples of this study predate the infection). Cell type and time point are not known. The CDR3 protein is CASSSPPGDTHRSEQYF. The CDR3 DNA reads TGTGCCAGCAGTTCTCCCCCGGGGGACACCCACCGGAGTGAGCAGTACTTC.